This T cell receptor (beta chain) originates from a study of cytomegalovirus exposure and HLA in healthy donors. Study observations and caveats: Most TCR beta V segments were productive about 87% or about 30% of the time in an earlier analysis. Later on, a genetic analysis was performed. It linked a missense variant in DCLRE1C with V- and J-gene trimming of TCR beta.

A multiplex PCR was run with 60 Vbeta primers and 13 Jbeta primers. TCRdb keeps only in-frame clones here, not all; method: immunoSEQ multiplex PCR. The data show more than 110,000 clones, roughly 73% seen once. V gave up 2 bases and J gave up 8 bases; unmatched junction bases: 7. Per the germline V gene, CDR1 is SGHTA and CDR2 is FQGNSA. This CDR3 contains 15 residues. To note about this clone: Its antigen is still unknown.

Material for sequencing was PBMCs. This receptor was taken from a human donor in good health. The chain is built from TRBV7-2 and TRBJ2-1, with 9 bases aligning to TRBD2. CDR3 nucleotides: TGTGCCAGCAGCTTAATGAGGACTAGCGCGGATGAGCAGTTCTTC. Translating gives CASSLMRTSADEQFF.